The 23 T cell receptor beta chains presented below share a single source sample, sequenced in a study of cytomegalovirus exposure and HLA in healthy donors. PCR involved 60 Vbeta and 13 Jbeta primers. Repertoires were generated with immunoSEQ multiplex PCR, while TCRdb's copy carries only in-frame clones and drops some. There are 90,000 to 150,000 clones in the sample; 74% occur only once, and approximately 2.2% lies in the top ten. Material: PBMCs. All receptors derive from a human donor in good health.

The chain links TRBV28 to TRBJ2-7; 7 bases are a match to TRBD2. Germline CDR1 MDHEN, CDR2 SYDVKM. The trim removed 5 bases at V and 0 bases at J, leaving 7 bases unmatched. The CDR3 has 15 residues. CDR3 region: CASSPGLGPSYEQYF. CDR3 DNA: TGTGCCAGCAGTCCCGGACTAGGCCCCTCCTACGAGCAGTACTTC.

This rearrangement joins TRBV7-9 to TRBJ2-7; TRBD1 might be the D (6 bases). The V and J ends lost 5 bases and 1 base respectively, with 15 bases between them. The CDR3 has 15 residues. CDR1 and CDR2 (germline): SEHNR, FQNEAQ (reference sequence). Here the CDR3 DNA reads TGTGCCAGCAGCCCAGGATCGACAGGATCCTACGAGCAGTACTTC. Translating gives CASSPGSTGSYEQYF.

The chain carries TRBV19 and TRBJ1-2; perhaps TRBD1 as D (6 bases). V dropped 8 bases and J dropped 7 bases, with 11 bases sitting between them. CDR1 is LNHDA, CDR2 SQIVND, per germline (reference sequence). The CDR3 is made up of 11 amino acids. The CDR3 sequence is CASEDRSGYTF. The CDR3 DNA sequence: TGTGCCAGTGAGGACAGATCTGGCTACACCTTC. Using reference TRBV19 and TRBJ1-2 for the parts outside the CDR3, the full variable domain is DGGITQSPKYLFRKEGQNVTLSCEQNLNHDAMYWYRQDPGQGLRLIYYSQIVNDFQKGDIAEGYSVSREKKESFPLTVTSAQKNPTAFYLCASEDRSGYTFGSGTRLTVV.

This chain joins TRBV25-1 and TRBJ1-4; no definite D call. Between the trimmed V and J ends, which lost 1 base and 8 bases, there was a span of 11 bases. This CDR3 has 14 amino acids. The germline gives CDR1 MGHDK, CDR2 SYGVNS. For the CDR3, the DNA is TGTGCCAGCAGTGAATTAAGACCGGGGGAAAAACTGTTTTTT. The encoded protein is CASSELRPGEKLFF.

The rearrangement joins TRBV19 to TRBJ1-5, with D maybe TRBD1 (6 bases). This CDR3 spans 15 amino acids. V lost 2 bases, J lost 5 bases, and 13 bases lay in between. Germline V CDR1 and CDR2: LNHDA, SQIVND (reference sequence). CDR3 residues: CASSILDRSHQPQHF. The CDR3 DNA follows: TGTGCCAGTAGTATACTCGACAGGAGCCATCAGCCCCAGCATTTT.

This chain connects TRBV29-1 to TRBJ2-7; 14 nucleotides match TRBD2. With V trimmed by 6 bases and J by 0 bases, 7 bases remained unmatched. The CDR3 has 16 amino acids. Germline lookup yields CDR1 SQVTM and CDR2 ANQGSEA. The CDR3 DNA is TGCAGCGTCGGACTAGCGGGAGGTTGGAGCTCCTACGAGCAGTACTTC. Translated: CSVGLAGGWSSYEQYF.

The chain recombines TRBV12-5 with TRBJ2-2, with a tentative D call TRBD2 (5 bases). Germline values: CDR1 LGHNT, CDR2 FRNRAP. The CDR3 consists of 17 residues. Trimming took 6 bases from V and 5 from J, leaving 22 bases between them. CDR3 loop: CASGVRRLADETGELFF. The DNA of the CDR3 is TGTGCTAGTGGCGTCCGGAGGCTAGCAGATGAAACCGGGGAGCTGTTTTTT. The whole variable domain, remainder taken from reference TRBV12-5 and TRBJ2-2, is DARVTQTPRHKVTEMGQEVTMRCQPILGHNTVFWYRQTMMQGLELLAYFRNRAPLDDSGMPKDRFSAEMPDATLATLKIQPSEPRDSAVYFCASGVRRLADETGELFFGEGSRLTVL.

The rearrangement joins TRBV10-3 to TRBJ2-5; a possible D gene is TRBD2 (6 bases). Per the germline V gene, CDR1 is ENHRY and CDR2 is SYGVKD. V shed 3 bases and J shed 11 bases, with 25 bases lying between them. The CDR3 runs to 16 residues. CDR3 in DNA: TGTGCCATCAGTGATCCACTAGCCGGGGGTTCGGGAGAGCAGTACTTC. Amino acids: CAISDPLAGGSGEQYF.

J is TRBJ2-2 and V is TRBV9; the D gene is possibly TRBD2 (6 bases). The ends were cut back, 6 bases at V and 0 bases at J, with 12 bases in the middle. Germline CDR1 is SGDLS and CDR2 is YYNGEE. The length of the CDR3 is 15 residues. The chain's CDR3 is CASTPGSSNTGELFF. The CDR3 bases are TGTGCCAGCACCCCCGGGAGTTCGAACACCGGGGAGCTGTTTTTT. The variable domain in full, with the rest retrieved from reference TRBV9 and TRBJ2-2, is DSGVTQTPKHLITATGQRVTLRCSPRSGDLSVYWYQQSLDQGLQFLIQYYNGEERAKGNILERFSAQQFPDLHSELNLSSLELGDSALYFCASTPGSSNTGELFFGEGSRLTVL.

The table lists this clone with a count of one. The rearrangement links TRBV10-3 to TRBJ1-1, with D possibly being TRBD1 (5 bases). Per germline, CDR1 ENHRY and CDR2 SYGVKD. CDR3 length equals 16 residues. V shed 6 bases and J shed 8 bases, with 25 bases lying between them. CDR3 sequence (DNA): TGTGCCATCAGACCGGAAGGGTACGGAGGGGAATCCGAAGCTTTCTTT. It specifies CAIRPEGYGGESEAFF.

The chain links TRBV6-1 to TRBJ2-5; a weak D match, TRBD1 (5 bases). Looked up from germline, CDR1 is MNHNS and CDR2 is SASEGT. This CDR3 has 15 residues. V was trimmed by 4 bases and J by 5 bases, leaving 17 bases between them. The chain's CDR3 is CASSVLGASGETQYF. The CDR3 DNA reads as TGTGCCAGCAGTGTATTAGGGGCTAGTGGGGAGACCCAGTACTTC.

The V and J genes are TRBV28 and TRBJ1-1, with 9 nucleotides matching TRBD1. CDR3 length equals 12 residues. Unmatched junction bases numbered 7, after V lost 6 bases and J lost 11 bases. From germline, CDR1 is MDHEN and CDR2 SYDVKM. CDR3 bases: TGTGCCAGCAGCCCTAGGGACAGGGCCGCTTTCTTT. This sequence encodes CASSPRDRAAFF.

The chain has TRBV4-1 and TRBJ2-1; the D gene is possibly TRBD2 (7 bases). CDR3 length: 10 amino acids. From germline, CDR1 is MGHRA and CDR2 YSYEKL. Trimming took 10 bases from V and 9 from J, leaving 10 bases between them. The CDR3 DNA reads TGCGCCACGGGGGGCGGTGAGCAGTTCTTC. It is translated as CATGGGEQFF.

This clone was counted only a few times. The chain combines TRBV5-4 with TRBJ2-5, with 7 bases identical to TRBD2. Germline-derived CDR1 and CDR2 are SGHNT and YYREEE (reference sequence). This CDR3 has 14 residues. With V trimmed by 4 bases and J by 6 bases, 9 bases remained unmatched. The CDR3 loop reads CASSIGGGRQTQYF. The CDR3 nucleotides are TGTGCCAGCAGCATCGGAGGCGGGAGACAGACCCAGTACTTC.

This clone was counted between two and nine times. This chain uses TRBV28 with TRBJ1-4, with D unclear. Trimming removed 8 bases from V and 8 bases from J, with 18 bases in between. The CDR3 is 14 residues long. Germline V gene sequence: CDR1 MDHEN, CDR2 SYDVKM. CDR3 bases: TGTGCCAGCGGGGAGGGCGGGAAACCCGAAAAACTGTTTTTT. It yields the protein CASGEGGKPEKLFF.

This chain uses TRBV2 with TRBJ2-3; TRBD2 matches at 10 bases. J lost 3 bases, V lost 5 bases, and 20 bases had no gene match. Germline values: CDR1 SNHLY, CDR2 FYNNEI. The CDR3 runs to 20 residues. CDR3 sequence reads: CASSWGAGLAGVDGTDTQYF. Here the CDR3 DNA reads TGTGCCAGCAGTTGGGGGGCGGGGCTAGCGGGAGTTGATGGTACAGATACGCAGTATTTT.

This chain joins TRBV5-6 and TRBJ2-1; 7 nucleotides match TRBD1. The V and J ends lost 5 bases and 4 bases, in that order; junction bases with no gene match: 3. The CDR3 has 13 amino acids. Germline CDR1 and CDR2: SGHDT and YYEEEE. The CDR3 nucleotides read TGTGCCAGCAGTGGGACAGAATACAATGAGCAGTTCTTC. It codes for CASSGTEYNEQFF.

This chain uses TRBV2 with TRBJ1-6; D remains ambiguous. Germline V gives CDR1 SNHLY, CDR2 FYNNEI. Trimming shortened V by 3 bases and J by 7 bases, and 13 bases separated the two germline ends. CDR3 length: 15 amino acids. Here the CDR3 reads CASSDRRAPNSPLHF. The CDR3, as DNA: TGTGCCAGCAGTGATCGGAGGGCTCCGAATTCACCCCTCCACTTT.

V gene TRBV5-1 combines with J gene TRBJ1-2; 7 nucleotides agree with TRBD1. The CDR3 runs to 13 residues. J gave up 4 bases and V 4 bases, and 4 bases lay outside the gene matches. Looked up from germline, CDR1 is SGHRS and CDR2 is YFSETQ. CDR3 sequence (DNA): TGCGCCAGCAGCCCGACAGGGATCTATGGCTACACCTTC. It specifies CASSPTGIYGYTF.

The J gene is TRBJ1-1, the V gene TRBV19; 9 nucleotides agree with TRBD1. J gave up 1 base and V 5 bases, and 2 bases lay outside the gene matches. From germline, CDR1 is LNHDA and CDR2 SQIVND (reference sequence). The CDR3 length is 14 residues. CDR3 in amino acids: CASSLDRGNTEAFF. CDR3 coding DNA: TGTGCCAGTAGTTTGGACAGGGGGAACACTGAAGCTTTCTTT.

The CDR3, as DNA: TGTGCCAGCAGTCCCGGCCAGGGAAACTACAATGAGCAGTTCTTC. Protein: CASSPGQGNYNEQFF. This chain joins TRBV2 and TRBJ2-1; D might be TRBD1 (5 bases). V shed 5 bases and J shed 3 bases, with 14 bases lying between them. The CDR3 extends over 15 amino acids. CDR1 and CDR2 (germline): SNHLY, FYNNEI.

The chain uses TRBV5-1 and TRBJ2-5, with no clear D. The germline V gene encodes CDR1 SGHRS and CDR2 YFSETQ. Trimming removed 2 bases from V and 0 bases from J, with 8 bases in between. The CDR3 covers 14 residues. CDR3 sequence: CASSFYGDQETQYF. In nucleotides, the CDR3 is TGCGCCAGCAGCTTCTACGGTGACCAAGAGACCCAGTACTTC.

The chain employs TRBV2 and TRBJ2-7; D not certain. The CDR3 extends over 12 amino acids. V was trimmed by 8 bases and J by 1 base, leaving 9 bases between them. Germline V gene data show CDR1 as SNHLY and CDR2 as FYNNEI. CDR3 region: CASGLSSYEQYF. Here the CDR3 DNA reads TGTGCCAGCGGGCTCAGTTCCTACGAGCAGTACTTC.